A selection of T cell receptor beta chains follows, all from one sample in a study of blood T cell repertoires in COVID-19. The data were produced by immunoSEQ multiplex PCR, yet TCRdb's version contains in-frame clones alone and is incomplete. The data show roughly 430,000 clones, 70% to 90% seen once. The specimen was PBMCs or T cells enriched from blood (not recorded which). These receptors were collected from a young woman who had been exposed to COVID-19. The CDR3 runs from the conserved cysteine through the conserved F or W. Fields, in order: J gene, V gene, D gene, clone size, CDR3 protein, CDR3 DNA. D genes are given only for firm matches. Clone size, where shown, is once, few, many, or a class for clones that have expanded.

j_gene: TRBJ2-3; v_gene: TRBV4-1; d_gene: -; abundance: -; CDR3aa: CASSQQEGTDTQYF; CDR3nt: TGCGCCAGCAGCCAGCAGGAAGGAACAGATACGCAGTATTTT
j_gene: TRBJ2-2; v_gene: TRBV12-5; d_gene: -; abundance: -; CDR3aa: CASRSTGELFF; CDR3nt: TGTGCTAGTCGGAGCACCGGGGAGCTGTTTTTT
j_gene: TRBJ1-6; v_gene: TRBV10-3; d_gene: -; abundance: -; CDR3aa: CAISDSYNSPLHF; CDR3nt: TGTGCCATCAGTGACAGTTATAATTCACCCCTCCACTTT
j_gene: TRBJ2-1; v_gene: TRBV27; d_gene: -; abundance: few; CDR3aa: CASSSGTPYNEQFF; CDR3nt: TGTGCCAGCAGTTCCGGGACACCATACAATGAGCAGTTCTTC
j_gene: TRBJ2-2; v_gene: TRBV25-1; d_gene: -; abundance: -; CDR3aa: CAVRGTNTGELFF; CDR3nt: TGTGCCGTACGGGGAACGAACACCGGGGAGCTGTTTTTT
j_gene: TRBJ1-3; v_gene: TRBV11-2; d_gene: -; abundance: -; CDR3aa: CASSPLAGWNVNTIYF; CDR3nt: TGTGCCAGCAGCCCTTTGGCAGGGTGGAACGTAAACACCATATATTTT
j_gene: TRBJ2-3; v_gene: TRBV28; d_gene: TRBD2; abundance: -; CDR3aa: CASSLVGEGDTQYF; CDR3nt: TGTGCCAGCAGTTTGGTGGGGGAGGGAGATACGCAGTATTTT
j_gene: TRBJ1-1; v_gene: TRBV4-1; d_gene: TRBD1; abundance: -; CDR3aa: CASSQPTTGLVEAFF; CDR3nt: TGCGCCAGCAGCCAGCCGACGACAGGGCTGGTCGAAGCTTTCTTT
j_gene: TRBJ2-5; v_gene: TRBV7-9; d_gene: -; abundance: -; CDR3aa: CASSRLGSTGFQETQYF; CDR3nt: TGTGCCAGCAGCCGATTGGGCTCGACAGGTTTTCAAGAGACCCAGTACTTC
j_gene: TRBJ1-1; v_gene: TRBV4-1; d_gene: -; abundance: -; CDR3aa: CASSQEISQLNTEAFF; CDR3nt: TGCGCCAGCAGCCAAGAGATAAGTCAGTTGAACACTGAAGCTTTCTTT
j_gene: TRBJ1-3; v_gene: TRBV15; d_gene: TRBD1; abundance: once; CDR3aa: CATSKKRTGGSSGNTIYF; CDR3nt: TGTGCCACCAGCAAGAAAAGGACAGGGGGGTCCTCTGGAAACACCATATATTTT
j_gene: TRBJ1-1; v_gene: TRBV19; d_gene: -; abundance: -; CDR3aa: CASSMAGGGPTEAFF; CDR3nt: TGTGCCAGTAGTATGGCCGGCGGGGGGCCCACTGAAGCTTTCTTT
j_gene: TRBJ1-5; v_gene: TRBV6-5; d_gene: TRBD1; abundance: -; CDR3aa: CASSRTTGDQPQHF; CDR3nt: TGTGCCAGCAGCCGCACAACAGGGGATCAGCCCCAGCATTTT
j_gene: TRBJ1-5; v_gene: TRBV10-3; d_gene: -; abundance: -; CDR3aa: CAISESKSEPQHF; CDR3nt: TGTGCCATCAGTGAGTCGAAATCGGAGCCCCAGCATTTT
j_gene: TRBJ2-2; v_gene: TRBV23-1; d_gene: TRBD2; abundance: -; CDR3aa: CASSQSRSGRATGELFF; CDR3nt: TGCGCCAGCAGTCAATCGCGTAGCGGGAGGGCCACCGGGGAGCTGTTTTTT
j_gene: TRBJ2-5; v_gene: TRBV4-3; d_gene: TRBD1; abundance: -; CDR3aa: CASSQALGQGVETQYF; CDR3nt: TGCGCCAGCAGCCAAGCTTTGGGACAGGGGGTAGAGACCCAGTACTTC
j_gene: TRBJ2-7; v_gene: TRBV7-8; d_gene: -; abundance: -; CDR3aa: CASSVGPREEQYF; CDR3nt: TGTGCCAGCAGCGTCGGACCGAGGGAAGAGCAGTACTTC
j_gene: TRBJ2-2; v_gene: TRBV11-2; d_gene: -; abundance: -; CDR3aa: CASSLGSYGVTGELFF; CDR3nt: TGTGCCAGCAGCTTAGGCTCCTATGGAGTCACCGGGGAGCTGTTTTTT
j_gene: TRBJ1-1; v_gene: TRBV18; d_gene: -; abundance: -; CDR3aa: CASSPLDMGTEAFF; CDR3nt: TGTGCCAGCTCACCCTTGGACATGGGCACTGAAGCTTTCTTT
j_gene: TRBJ2-3; v_gene: TRBV5-4; d_gene: -; abundance: -; CDR3aa: CASSLLTVSGSADTQYF; CDR3nt: TGTGCCAGCAGCTTGCTCACCGTGTCCGGGAGCGCAGATACGCAGTATTTT
j_gene: TRBJ2-1; v_gene: TRBV6-4; d_gene: TRBD2; abundance: -; CDR3aa: CASSISSGGLSSGEQFF; CDR3nt: TGTGCCAGCAGTATATCTAGCGGGGGACTCTCTTCTGGTGAGCAGTTCTTC
j_gene: TRBJ2-7; v_gene: TRBV25-1; d_gene: -; abundance: -; CDR3aa: CASSYVAGAYEQYF; CDR3nt: TGTGCCAGCAGTTATGTGGCAGGGGCCTACGAGCAGTACTTC
j_gene: TRBJ2-1; v_gene: TRBV7-2; d_gene: TRBD2; abundance: -; CDR3aa: CASSLNRAGGLQFF; CDR3nt: TGTGCCAGCAGCTTAAATCGAGCGGGAGGGCTTCAGTTCTTC
j_gene: TRBJ1-5; v_gene: TRBV6-5; d_gene: -; abundance: -; CDR3aa: CASVQGGQPQHF; CDR3nt: TGTGCCAGCGTGCAGGGTGGTCAGCCCCAGCATTTT
j_gene: TRBJ2-7; v_gene: TRBV6-6; d_gene: TRBD2; abundance: -; CDR3aa: CASSAPGTSGLYEQYF; CDR3nt: TGTGCCAGCAGTGCTCCCGGGACTAGCGGACTCTACGAGCAGTACTTC
j_gene: TRBJ2-1; v_gene: TRBV27; d_gene: TRBD2; abundance: -; CDR3aa: CASSPLTSGGAGEQFF; CDR3nt: TGTGCCAGCAGTCCCCTAACTAGCGGGGGGGCGGGTGAGCAGTTCTTC
j_gene: TRBJ2-7; v_gene: TRBV4-1; d_gene: TRBD2; abundance: few; CDR3aa: CASSHREGSSYEQYF; CDR3nt: TGCGCCAGCAGCCACCGGGAGGGGAGCTCCTACGAGCAGTACTTC
j_gene: TRBJ1-5; v_gene: TRBV19; d_gene: -; abundance: -; CDR3aa: CASSIGTAASNQPQHF; CDR3nt: TGTGCCAGTAGTATAGGTACGGCAGCGAGCAATCAGCCCCAGCATTTT
j_gene: TRBJ2-3; v_gene: TRBV5-4; d_gene: TRBD2; abundance: -; CDR3aa: CASSLDPPPGGAADTQYF; CDR3nt: TGTGCCAGCAGCTTGGACCCTCCTCCCGGGGGGGCCGCAGATACGCAGTATTTT